Below, one T cell receptor beta chain is given with its context. The antigen remains unidentified. The data were obtained in a study of cytomegalovirus exposure and HLA in healthy donors. Study context: The study's early data release held some 85 million unique TCRs from HLA-typed donors.

PCR was performed using 60 Vbeta and 13 Jbeta primers. Generated by immunoSEQ multiplex PCR, the TCRdb table keeps only in-frame clones and is missing some. This table has about 210,000 clones, 80% to 90% appearing once. Germline CDR1 is LGHNA and CDR2 is YNFKEQ. The CDR3 extends over 15 amino acids. Trimming took 0 bases from V and 5 from J, leaving 14 bases between them. Regarding donors, all were healthy bone marrow donors. Study results and limitations: Cytomegalovirus association was listed for 170 or so TCR beta chains.

Sequencing was carried out using PBMCs. The receptor comes from a girl under 10 years old in good health and CMV-seronegative. This chain links TRBV4-2 with TRBJ2-7, with D perhaps TRBD2 (6 bases). DNA of the CDR3: TGTGCCAGCAGCCAAGACTTTTTGGGACTCAACGAGCAGTACTTC. Protein product: CASSQDFLGLNEQYF.